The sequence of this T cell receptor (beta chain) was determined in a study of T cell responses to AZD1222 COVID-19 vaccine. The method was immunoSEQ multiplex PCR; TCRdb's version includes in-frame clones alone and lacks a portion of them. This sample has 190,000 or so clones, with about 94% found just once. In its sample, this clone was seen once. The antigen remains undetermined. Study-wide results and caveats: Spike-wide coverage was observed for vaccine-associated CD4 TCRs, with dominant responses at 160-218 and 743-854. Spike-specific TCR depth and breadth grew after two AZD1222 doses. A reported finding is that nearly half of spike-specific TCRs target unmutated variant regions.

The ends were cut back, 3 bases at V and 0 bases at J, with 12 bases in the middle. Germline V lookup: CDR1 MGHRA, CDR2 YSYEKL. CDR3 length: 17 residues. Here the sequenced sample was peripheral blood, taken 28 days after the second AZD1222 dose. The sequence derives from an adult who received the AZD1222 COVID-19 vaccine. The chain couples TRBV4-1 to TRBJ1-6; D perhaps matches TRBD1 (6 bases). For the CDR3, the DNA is TGCGCCAGCAGCCAGGGGACACCTTTCTCCTATAATTCACCCCTCCACTTT. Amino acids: CASSQGTPFSYNSPLHF.